This T cell receptor (beta chain) was sequenced during a study of shared clonotypes between healthy human individuals. Study details: With ages of 18 to 49, the donors were a couple of women and a few men. Study findings and constraints: Incompleteness in sorted-subset sequencing, despite large depth, was shown by rarefaction.

The naive CD8 population came from CD45RO-negative cells selected for CCR7, without terminally differentiated effector memory CD45RA+ cells. CDR3 length equals 14 residues. In germline, CDR1 is LNHNV, CDR2 YYDKDF (reference sequence). Worth noting for this clone: Its antigen is undetermined.

TCRdb's table, derived via immunoSEQ multiplex PCR, lists solely in-frame clones and lacks some. The sample includes around 610,000 clones, 95% to 96% of them seen just once. The chain uses TRBV15 and TRBJ2-5; TRBD1 agrees at 7 bases. The J call could be wrong; TRBJ2-7 is a better fit for the DNA end. The material sequenced was naive CD8+ T cells sorted from blood. The source of this sequence is a woman between 25 and 40 years old in good health. The CDR3 reads CATSNRDRYYEQYF. CDR3 DNA sequence: TGTGCCACCAGCAACCGGGACAGATACTACGAGCAGTACTTC.